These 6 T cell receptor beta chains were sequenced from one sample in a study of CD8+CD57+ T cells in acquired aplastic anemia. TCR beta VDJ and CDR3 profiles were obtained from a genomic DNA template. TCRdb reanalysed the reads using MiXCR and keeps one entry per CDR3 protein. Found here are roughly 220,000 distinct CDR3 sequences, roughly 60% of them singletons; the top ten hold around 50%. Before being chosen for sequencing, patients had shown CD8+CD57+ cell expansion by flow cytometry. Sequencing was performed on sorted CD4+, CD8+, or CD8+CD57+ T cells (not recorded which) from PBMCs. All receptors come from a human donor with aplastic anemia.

This CDR3 is CASSDPGGSRNEQFF. The CDR3 DNA follows: TGCGCCAGCAGTGATCCAGGGGGCTCGAGGAATGAGCAGTTCTTC. V is TRBV10-1 and J is TRBJ2-1; TRBD1 matches at 8 bases. The trim removed 3 bases at V and 7 bases at J, leaving 8 bases unmatched. The germline CDR1 and CDR2 sequences are WNHNN and SYGVQD (reference sequence). This CDR3 has 15 amino acids.

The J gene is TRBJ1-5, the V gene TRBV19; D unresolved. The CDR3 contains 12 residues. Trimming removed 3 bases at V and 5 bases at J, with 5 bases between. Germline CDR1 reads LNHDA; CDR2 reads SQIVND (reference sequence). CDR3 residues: CASSIWDQPQHF. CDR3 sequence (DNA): TGTGCCAGTAGTATTTGGGATCAGCCCCAGCATTTT. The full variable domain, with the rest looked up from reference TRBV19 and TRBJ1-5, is DGGITQSPKYLFRKEGQNVTLSCEQNLNHDAMYWYRQDPGQGLRLIYYSQIVNDFQKGDIAEGYSVSREKKESFPLTVTSAQKNPTAFYLCASSIWDQPQHFGDGTRLSIL.

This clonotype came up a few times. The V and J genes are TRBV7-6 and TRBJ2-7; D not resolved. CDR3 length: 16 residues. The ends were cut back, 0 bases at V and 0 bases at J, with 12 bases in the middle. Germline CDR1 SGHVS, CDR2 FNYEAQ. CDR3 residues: CASSLASGLSSYEQYF. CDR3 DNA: TGTGCCAGCAGCTTAGCCTCCGGGCTGAGCTCCTACGAGCAGTACTTC.

CDR3 sequence: CASSQVETGSTYEQYF. CDR3 nucleotides: TGCGCCAGCAGCCAAGTTGAGACAGGGTCTACCTACGAGCAGTACTTC. The chain links TRBV4-1 to TRBJ2-7; 7 bases match TRBD1. The CDR3 is made up of 16 amino acids. Losses at the gene ends were 1 base for V and 2 bases for J; bases not matched to a gene: 8. Germline lookup yields CDR1 MGHRA and CDR2 YSYEKL.

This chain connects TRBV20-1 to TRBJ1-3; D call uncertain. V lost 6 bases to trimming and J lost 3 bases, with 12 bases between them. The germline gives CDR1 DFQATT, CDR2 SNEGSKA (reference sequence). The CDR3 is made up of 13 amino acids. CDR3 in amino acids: CSAPVLGGNTIYF. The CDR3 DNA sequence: TGCAGTGCCCCCGTCCTAGGTGGAAACACCATATATTTT.

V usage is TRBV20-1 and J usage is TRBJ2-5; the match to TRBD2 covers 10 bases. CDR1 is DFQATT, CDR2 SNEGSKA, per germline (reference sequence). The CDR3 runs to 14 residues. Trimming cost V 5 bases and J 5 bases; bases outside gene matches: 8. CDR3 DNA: TGCAGTGCTTCCAGGACTAGCGGAGGGGAGACCCAGTACTTC. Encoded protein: CSASRTSGGETQYF.